The 2 T cell receptor beta chains in this list originate from one sample, sequenced in a study of T cell repertoires in cytomegalovirus infection. Via MiXCR, TCRdb re-called the reads, giving one row per CDR3 protein. This sample has more than 85,000 distinct CDR3 sequences, with less than 25% found just once. The sample consisted of CD8+ T cells from PBMCs. Receptors were obtained from a human donor in good health (CMV status not recorded). Some clones in this sample may be carry-over from other donors' samples.

A remark on this clonotype: This may stem from a read error, because a much larger clone lies one nucleotide away. The final CDR3 position lacks the conserved phenylalanine or tryptophan, pointing to a likely read error. J is TRBJ2-3 and V is TRBV7-9; a possible D gene is TRBD2 (5 bases). Germline values: CDR1 SEHNR, CDR2 FQNEAQ (reference sequence). The CDR3 loop spans 16 amino acids. V was cut by 5 bases and J by 0 bases, with 15 bases left in between. For the CDR3, the DNA is TGTGCCAGCAGCCCCCGGGCAGCGGAGAGCACAGATACGCAGTATTCT. It codes for CASSPRAAESTDTQYS.

This clonotype was counted between two and nine times. This chain links TRBV13 with TRBJ1-1; D not certain. The CDR3 extends over 16 amino acids. Trimming removed 1 base at V and 0 bases at J, with 12 bases between. Germline CDR1 and CDR2: PRHDT and FYEKMQ (reference sequence). The CDR3 region is CASSLEGQNMNTEAFF. The CDR3 nucleotides read TGTGCCAGCAGCTTAGAAGGTCAGAACATGAACACTGAAGCTTTCTTT.